This T cell receptor beta chain was observed in a study of beta chain features in type 1 diabetes. Study-wide background: Examination of sorted cells across all samples involved around 98 million cells. Whole-study results and caveats: Comparison showed that naive, central memory and Treg TCRB repertoires appeared more similar among patients than among healthy donors. TCRB CDR3 length was moderately but significantly reduced in all four CD4+ subsets of Type 1 diabetes patients.

CD45RO/CCR7/CD25/CD127/CD95/CD27 sorting isolated CD4+ naive, central memory, regulatory and stem cell-like memory cells. The isolated RNA, all of it, was reverse transcribed, so expressed TCRB transcripts were what got sequenced. Repertoires were generated with immunoSEQ multiplex PCR, while TCRdb's copy carries only in-frame clones and drops some. The data contain over 300,000 clones, 9.3% of them singletons. Regarding this clone: Its antigen is undetermined.

CDR1 is SGHVS and CDR2 is FQNEAQ in the germline V gene. Trimming removed 0 bases at V and 5 bases at J, with 8 bases between. The CDR3 consists of 14 residues. This receptor was identified in a man aged 25 to 45 with type 1 diabetes. The chain couples TRBV7-8 to TRBJ2-1, with a weak D call TRBD2 (5 bases). What was sequenced was central memory CD4+ T cells from blood. The CDR3 spells CASSLAWGDNEQFF. The CDR3 DNA is TGTGCCAGCAGCTTAGCGTGGGGAGACAATGAGCAGTTCTTC.